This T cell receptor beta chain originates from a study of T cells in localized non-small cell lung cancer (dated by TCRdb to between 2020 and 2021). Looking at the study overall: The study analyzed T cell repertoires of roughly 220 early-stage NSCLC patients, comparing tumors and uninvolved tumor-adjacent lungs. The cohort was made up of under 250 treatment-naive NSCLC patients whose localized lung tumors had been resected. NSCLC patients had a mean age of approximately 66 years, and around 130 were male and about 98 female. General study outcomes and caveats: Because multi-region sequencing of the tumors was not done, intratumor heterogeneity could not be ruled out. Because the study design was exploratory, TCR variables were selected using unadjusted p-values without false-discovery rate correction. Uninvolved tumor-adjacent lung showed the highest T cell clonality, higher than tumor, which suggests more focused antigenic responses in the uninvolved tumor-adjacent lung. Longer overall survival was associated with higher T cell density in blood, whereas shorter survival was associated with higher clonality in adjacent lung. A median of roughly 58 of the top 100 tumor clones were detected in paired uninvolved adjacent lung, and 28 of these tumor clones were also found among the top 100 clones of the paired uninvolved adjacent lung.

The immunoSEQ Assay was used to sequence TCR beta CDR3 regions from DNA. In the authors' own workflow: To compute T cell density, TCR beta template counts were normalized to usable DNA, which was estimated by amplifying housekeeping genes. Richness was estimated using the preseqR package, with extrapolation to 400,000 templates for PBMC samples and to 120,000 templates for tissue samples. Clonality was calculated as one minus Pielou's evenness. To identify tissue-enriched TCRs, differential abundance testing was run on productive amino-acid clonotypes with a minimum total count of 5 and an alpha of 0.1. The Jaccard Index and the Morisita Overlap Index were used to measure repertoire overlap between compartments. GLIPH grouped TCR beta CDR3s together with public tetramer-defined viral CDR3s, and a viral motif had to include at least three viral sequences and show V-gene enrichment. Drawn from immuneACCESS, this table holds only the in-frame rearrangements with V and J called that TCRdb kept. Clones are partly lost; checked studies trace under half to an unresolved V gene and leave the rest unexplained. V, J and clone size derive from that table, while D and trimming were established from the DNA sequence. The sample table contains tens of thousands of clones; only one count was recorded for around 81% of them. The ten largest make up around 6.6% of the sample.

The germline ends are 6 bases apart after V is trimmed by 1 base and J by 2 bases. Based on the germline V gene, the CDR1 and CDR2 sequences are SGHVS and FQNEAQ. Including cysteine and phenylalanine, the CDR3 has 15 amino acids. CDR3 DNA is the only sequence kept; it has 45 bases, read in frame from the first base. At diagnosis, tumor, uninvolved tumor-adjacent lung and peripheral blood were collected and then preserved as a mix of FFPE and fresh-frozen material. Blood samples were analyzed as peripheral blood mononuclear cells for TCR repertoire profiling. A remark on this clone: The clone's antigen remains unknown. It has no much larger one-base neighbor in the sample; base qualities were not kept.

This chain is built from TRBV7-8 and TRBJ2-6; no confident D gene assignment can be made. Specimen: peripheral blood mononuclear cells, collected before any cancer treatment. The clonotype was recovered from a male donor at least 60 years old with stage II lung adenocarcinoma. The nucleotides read TGTGCCAGCAGCTTAGGGGATACTGGGGCCAACGTCCTGACTTTC. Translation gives CASSLGDTGANVLTF.